This TCR beta chain was sequenced during a study of blood T cell repertoires in COVID-19. Study summary: There were acute and convalescent COVID-19 samples, and they came from the United States, Italy and Spain. The cDNA or gDNA used as material had been derived from T cells, B-cell-depleted T cells, or PBMCs.

Germline CDR1 and CDR2: MNHEY and SMNVEV (reference sequence). There are 15 residues in the CDR3. V lost 7 bases, J lost 3 bases, and 11 bases stayed unmatched. In the original analysis: Reference gene primer amplification gave estimated nucleated cell counts. Clones were sequenced by immunoSEQ multiplex PCR, and TCRdb holds only the in-frame ones, with some missing. For V, J and clone size, that table is used; D and trimming come from the DNA. The sample carries tens of thousands of clones, about 83% recorded once. The source of this sequence is a human donor in a cohort sampled during active COVID-19. Sample: peripheral blood. V and J are TRBV27 and TRBJ1-1; 7 nucleotides agree with TRBD1. The CDR3 loop is CASIPGKGADTEAFF. The CDR3 nucleotides read TGTGCCAGCATCCCGGGAAAGGGGGCGGACACTGAAGCTTTCTTT.